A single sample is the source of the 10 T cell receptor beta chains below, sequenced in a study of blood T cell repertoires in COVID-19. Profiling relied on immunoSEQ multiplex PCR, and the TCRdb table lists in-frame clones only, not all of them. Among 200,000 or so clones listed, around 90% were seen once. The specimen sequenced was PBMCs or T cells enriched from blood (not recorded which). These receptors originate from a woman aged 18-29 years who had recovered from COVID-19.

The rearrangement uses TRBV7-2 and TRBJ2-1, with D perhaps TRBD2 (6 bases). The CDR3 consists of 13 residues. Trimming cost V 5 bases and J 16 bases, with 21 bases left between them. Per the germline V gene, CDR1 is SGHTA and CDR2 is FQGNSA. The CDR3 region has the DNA TGTGCCAGCAGCATTCCGGGACTCCCCCGGTATTTCTTC. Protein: CASSIPGLPRYFF. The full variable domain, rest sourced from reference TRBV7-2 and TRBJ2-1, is GAGVSQSPSNKVTEKGKDVELRCDPISGHTALYWYRQSLGQGLEFLIYFQGNSAPDKSGLPSDRFSAERTGGSVSTLTIQRTQQEDSAVYLCASSIPGLPRYFFGPGTRLTVL.

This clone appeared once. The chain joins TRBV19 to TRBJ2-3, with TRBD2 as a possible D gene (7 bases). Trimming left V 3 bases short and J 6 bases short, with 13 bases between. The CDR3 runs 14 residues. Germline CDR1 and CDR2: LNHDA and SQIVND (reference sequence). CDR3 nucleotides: TGTGCCAGTAGTATCTCCGGGGGGCGGGATACGCAGTATTTT. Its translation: CASSISGGRDTQYF.

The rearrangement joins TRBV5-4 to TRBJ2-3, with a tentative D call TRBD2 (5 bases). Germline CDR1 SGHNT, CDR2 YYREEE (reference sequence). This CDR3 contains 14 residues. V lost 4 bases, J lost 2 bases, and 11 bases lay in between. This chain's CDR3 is CASSPGGATDTQYF. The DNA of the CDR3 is TGTGCCAGCAGCCCCGGAGGAGCCACAGATACGCAGTATTTT.

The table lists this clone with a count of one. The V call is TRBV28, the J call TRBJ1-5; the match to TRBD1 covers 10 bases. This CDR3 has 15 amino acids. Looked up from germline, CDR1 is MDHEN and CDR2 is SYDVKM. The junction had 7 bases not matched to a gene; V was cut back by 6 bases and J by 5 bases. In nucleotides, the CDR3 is TGTGCCAGCAGGCCCCGGGACAGGGGATATCAGCCCCAGCATTTT. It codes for CASRPRDRGYQPQHF.

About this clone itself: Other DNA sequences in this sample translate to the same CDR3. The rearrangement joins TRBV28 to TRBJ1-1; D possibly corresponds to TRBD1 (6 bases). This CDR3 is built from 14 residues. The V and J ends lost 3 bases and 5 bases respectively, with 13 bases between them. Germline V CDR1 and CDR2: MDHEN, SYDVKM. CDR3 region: CASSFRGGGTEAFF. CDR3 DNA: TGTGCCAGCAGTTTCAGAGGGGGTGGGACTGAAGCTTTCTTT. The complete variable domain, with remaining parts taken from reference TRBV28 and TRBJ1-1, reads DVKVTQSSRYLVKRTGEKVFLECVQDMDHENMFWYRQDPGLGLRLIYFSYDVKMKEKGDIPEGYSVSREKKERFSLILESASTNQTSMYLCASSFRGGGTEAFFGQGTRLTVV.

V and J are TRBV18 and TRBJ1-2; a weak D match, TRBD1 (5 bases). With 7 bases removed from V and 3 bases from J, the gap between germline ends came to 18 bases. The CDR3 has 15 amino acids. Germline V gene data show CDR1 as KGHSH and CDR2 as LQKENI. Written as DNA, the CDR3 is TGTGCCAGCTGGGGGGACGGCAGCCCGCACTATGGCTACACCTTC. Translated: CASWGDGSPHYGYTF.

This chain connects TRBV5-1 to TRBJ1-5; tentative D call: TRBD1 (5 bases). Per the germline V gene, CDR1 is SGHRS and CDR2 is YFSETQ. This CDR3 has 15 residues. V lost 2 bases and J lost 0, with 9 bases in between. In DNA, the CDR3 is TGCGCCAGCAGCTTAACAGGTGATAGCAATCAGCCCCAGCATTTT. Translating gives CASSLTGDSNQPQHF.

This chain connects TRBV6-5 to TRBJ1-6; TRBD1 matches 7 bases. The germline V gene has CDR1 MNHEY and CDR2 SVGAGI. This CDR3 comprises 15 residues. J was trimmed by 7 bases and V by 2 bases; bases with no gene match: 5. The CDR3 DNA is TGTGCCAGCAGTTACGAAGACAGGGAAAATTCACCCCTCCACTTT. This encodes CASSYEDRENSPLHF.

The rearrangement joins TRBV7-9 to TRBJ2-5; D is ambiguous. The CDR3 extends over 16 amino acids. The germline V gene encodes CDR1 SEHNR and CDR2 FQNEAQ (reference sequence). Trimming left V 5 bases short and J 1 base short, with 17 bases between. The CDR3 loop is CASSPKSAGTQETQYF. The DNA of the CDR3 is TGTGCCAGCAGCCCAAAAAGCGCCGGTACCCAAGAGACCCAGTACTTC. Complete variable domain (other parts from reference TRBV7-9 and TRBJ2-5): DTGVSQNPRHKITKRGQNVTFRCDPISEHNRLYWYRQTLGQGPEFLTYFQNEAQLEKSRLLSDRFSAERPKGSFSTLEIQRTEQGDSAMYLCASSPKSAGTQETQYFGPGTRLLVL.

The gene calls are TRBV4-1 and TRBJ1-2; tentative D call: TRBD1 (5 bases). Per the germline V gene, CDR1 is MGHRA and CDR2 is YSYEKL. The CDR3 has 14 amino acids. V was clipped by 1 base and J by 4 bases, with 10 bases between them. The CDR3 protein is CASSQVGTGYGYTF. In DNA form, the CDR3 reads TGCGCCAGCAGCCAAGTAGGTACAGGCTATGGCTACACCTTC.